This T cell receptor (beta chain) came from a study of cytomegalovirus exposure and HLA in healthy donors. Use of 60 Vbeta and 13 Jbeta primers characterized the PCR. Measured with immunoSEQ multiplex PCR; TCRdb has only the in-frame clones, and not every one. The table has 150,000 to 200,000 clones, around three quarters seen once; the top ten hold approximately 2.4%. This clone was observed a handful of times. V lost 4 bases, J lost 4 bases, and 17 bases lay in between. CDR3 length: 15 amino acids. The germline gives CDR1 SGHRS, CDR2 YFSETQ. Material for sequencing was PBMCs. This receptor was taken from a woman aged 45-59 years in good health and CMV-seronegative. The chain employs TRBV5-1 and TRBJ1-2; perhaps TRBD1 as D (5 bases). This chain's CDR3 is CASSMGLIQSYGYTF. CDR3 DNA sequence: TGCGCCAGCAGCATGGGACTGATCCAGAGCTATGGCTACACCTTC. The full variable domain, with the rest looked up from reference TRBV5-1 and TRBJ1-2, is KAGVTQTPRYLIKTRGQQVTLSCSPISGHRSVSWYQQTPGQGLQFLFEYFSETQRNKGNFPGRFSGRQFSNSRSEMNVSTLELGDSALYLCASSMGLIQSYGYTFGSGTRLTVV.